This T cell receptor (beta chain) was identified during a study of response to subunit inactivated influenza vaccine. TCRdb re-derived calls from the RT-PCR reads in MiXCR, one entry per CDR3 protein. The sample records more than 400,000 distinct CDR3 sequences, approximately 7.7% being singletons. V lost 1 base and J 5 bases, leaving 14 bases between the germline ends. Germline CDR1 and CDR2: SGHVS and FQNEAQ. The CDR3 sequence is 15 residues long. The origin of this receptor is a man between 50 and 75 years old who received an inactivated influenza vaccine. This material consisted of PBMCs from blood, taken less than 30 months after vaccination. V is TRBV7-8 and J is TRBJ2-5, with D possibly being TRBD1 (5 bases). Here the CDR3 DNA reads TGTGCCAGCAGCTTAGGGCCAGGGCTAGGGGAGACCCAGTACTTC. It encodes CASSLGPGLGETQYF.